These 22 T cell receptor beta chains share one sample of origin, sequenced in a study of shared clonotypes between healthy human individuals. CD8 cells classed as naive were CD45RO-negative and positively selected for CCR7, excluding terminally differentiated effector memory CD45RA+ cells. Only in-frame clones appear in the TCRdb table, and some are missing; sequencing was by immunoSEQ multiplex PCR. The sample has some 600,000 clones; 95% to 96% are singletons. Sample: naive CD8+ T cells sorted from blood. The origin of the receptors is a woman in her twenties or thirties in good health.

The chain employs TRBV5-5 and TRBJ2-1; 11 bases are a match to TRBD2. There are 15 residues in the CDR3. Germline lookup yields CDR1 SGHKS and CDR2 YYEKEE (reference sequence). V shed 2 bases, J shed 5 bases, and the junction held 3 bases outside the gene matches. The DNA for the CDR3 is TGTGCCAGCAGCTTCCTACTAGCGGGGGACAATGAGCAGTTCTTC. The encoded protein is CASSFLLAGDNEQFF.

The chain recombines TRBV4-1 with TRBJ2-1; 8 bases are a match to TRBD2. This CDR3 has 16 amino acids. Looked up from germline, CDR1 is MGHRA and CDR2 is YSYEKL. The V gene end was trimmed by 1 base and the J gene end by 4 bases; junction bases not matched to a gene: 6. In DNA, the CDR3 is TGCGCCAGCAGCCAAGGAGGTAGCGGGACTTACAATGAGCAGTTCTTC. Protein: CASSQGGSGTYNEQFF.

J is TRBJ2-1 and V is TRBV18; tentative D call: TRBD1 (6 bases). The CDR3 is 16 residues long. Germline values: CDR1 KGHSH, CDR2 LQKENI. Trimming took 4 bases from V and 8 from J, leaving 21 bases between them. The DNA for the CDR3 is TGTGCCAGCTCACACTCACGAGGACCAGGGGCGGATGAGCAGTTCTTC. This gives the protein CASSHSRGPGADEQFF. The variable domain in full, completed from reference TRBV18 and TRBJ2-1, reads NAGVMQNPRHLVRRRGQEARLRCSPMKGHSHVYWYRQLPEEGLKFMVYLQKENIIDESGMPKERFSAEFPKEGPSILRIQQVVRGDSAAYFCASSHSRGPGADEQFFGPGTRLTVL.

V gene TRBV4-1 combines with J gene TRBJ1-5, with D perhaps matching TRBD1 (5 bases). The V end lost 4 bases, the J end lost 0 bases, and 10 bases lay between the germline ends. The CDR3 runs 15 residues. In germline, CDR1 is MGHRA, CDR2 YSYEKL. CDR3 protein: CASSRTQISNQPQHF. Here the CDR3 DNA reads TGCGCCAGCAGCCGGACACAGATTAGCAATCAGCCCCAGCATTTT.

J is TRBJ2-7 and V is TRBV11-2; 7 bases are a match to TRBD1. The germline V gene has CDR1 SGHAT and CDR2 FQNNGV. Trimming cost V 4 bases and J 0 bases; bases outside gene matches: 9. The CDR3 has 16 amino acids. The CDR3 DNA reads TGTGCCAGCAGCTACGGGACAGCGCGAAGCTCCTACGAGCAGTACTTC. Protein product: CASSYGTARSSYEQYF. Combining the CDR3 with reference TRBV11-2 and TRBJ2-7 gives the whole variable domain EAGVAQSPRYKIIEKRQSVAFWCNPISGHATLYWYQQILGQGPKLLIQFQNNGVVDDSQLPKDRFSAERLKGVDSTLKIQPAKLEDSAVYLCASSYGTARSSYEQYFGPGTRLTVT.

This rearrangement joins TRBV28 to TRBJ2-7, with TRBD1 as a possible D gene (5 bases). The length of the CDR3 is 13 residues. The V end was cut by 3 bases, the J end by 1 base, with 7 bases between. Germline loops: CDR1 MDHEN, CDR2 SYDVKM. In DNA form, the CDR3 reads TGTGCCAGCAGTTTCGACAGTTCCTACGAGCAGTACTTC. Encoded protein: CASSFDSSYEQYF.

The chain links TRBV11-2 to TRBJ2-7; D is uncertain. This CDR3 comprises 14 residues. The V end lost 0 bases, the J end lost 5 bases, and 11 bases lay between the germline ends. Germline V gives CDR1 SGHAT, CDR2 FQNNGV. The CDR3 region has the DNA TGTGCCAGCAGCTTAGATCCCCGCAGGCACGAGCAGTACTTC. Amino acid sequence: CASSLDPRRHEQYF.

This clone was seen just once. The chain has TRBV27 and TRBJ2-1; perhaps TRBD2 as D (5 bases). Germline V gives CDR1 MNHEY, CDR2 SMNVEV (reference sequence). V was trimmed by 8 bases and J by 6 bases, leaving 17 bases between them. This CDR3 is built from 14 residues. The CDR3 here is CASGRSGSINEQFF. CDR3 DNA sequence: TGTGCCAGCGGCCGGAGCGGTAGCATCAATGAGCAGTTCTTC.

The chain couples TRBV2 to TRBJ2-5, with D perhaps TRBD1 (6 bases). This CDR3 is built from 12 residues. With 7 bases removed from V and 5 bases from J, the gap between germline ends came to 11 bases. CDR1 is SNHLY and CDR2 is FYNNEI in the germline V gene. This CDR3 reads CASILGGETQYF. As DNA, the CDR3 is TGTGCCAGCATCCTAGGGGGTGAGACCCAGTACTTC.

The chain employs TRBV4-1 and TRBJ1-2, with 7 bases lining up with TRBD1. V was clipped by 4 bases and J by 8 bases; unmatched bases: 13. Germline assignment: CDR1 MGHRA and CDR2 YSYEKL. This CDR3 contains 15 residues. The CDR3 DNA is TGCGCCAGCAGCCCTCGACAGGGATCCTTTGGGGGCTACACCTTC. Protein: CASSPRQGSFGGYTF.

This CDR3 reads CASSFLAGPYEQYF. The CDR3 DNA follows: TGCGCCAGCAGCTTTTTAGCGGGGCCCTACGAGCAGTACTTC. The V gene is TRBV5-1, the J gene TRBJ2-7, with TRBD2 matching 8 bases. The CDR3 has 14 amino acids. Germline CDR1 SGHRS, CDR2 YFSETQ. V lost 2 bases, J lost 2 bases, and 3 bases stayed unmatched.

The chain uses TRBV7-9 and TRBJ2-2; D possibly corresponds to TRBD2 (6 bases). Germline-derived CDR1 and CDR2 are SEHNR and FQNEAQ (reference sequence). The CDR3 covers 16 residues. V was trimmed by 3 bases and J by 6 bases, leaving 17 bases between them. CDR3 sequence reads: CASSFSGLGGAGELFF. Written as DNA, the CDR3 is TGTGCCAGCAGCTTTTCGGGACTCGGCGGGGCCGGGGAGCTGTTTTTT.

The V and J genes are TRBV4-1 and TRBJ2-7; 10 nucleotides match TRBD2. The CDR3 loop spans 16 amino acids. Per germline, CDR1 MGHRA and CDR2 YSYEKL. Trimming removed 1 base from V and 3 bases from J; junction bases left unmatched: 6. Here the CDR3 DNA reads TGCGCCAGCAGCCAAGTCCCTAGCGGGAGTGTCTACGAGCAGTACTTC. Its translation is CASSQVPSGSVYEQYF.

V and J are TRBV13 and TRBJ2-3; a weak D match, TRBD1 (5 bases). This CDR3 is built from 18 residues. V was shortened by 2 bases and J by 0 bases, with 18 bases between the two germline ends. Germline V lookup: CDR1 PRHDT, CDR2 FYEKMQ (reference sequence). CDR3 protein: CASSLTRRQSSSTDTQYF. The CDR3, as DNA: TGTGCCAGCAGCTTAACGAGAAGACAGTCCTCTAGCACAGATACGCAGTATTTT. Looking up the rest from reference TRBV13 and TRBJ2-3 gives the full variable domain: AAGVIQSPRHLIKEKRETATLKCYPIPRHDTVYWYQQGPGQDPQFLISFYEKMQSDKGSIPDRFSAQQFSDYHSELNMSSLELGDSALYFCASSLTRRQSSSTDTQYFGPGTRLTVL.

The V call is TRBV2, the J call TRBJ1-6; a possible D gene is TRBD1 (6 bases). Germline V gene lookup returns CDR1 SNHLY and CDR2 FYNNEI. CDR3 length: 15 residues. V lost 3 bases and J 5 bases, leaving 11 bases between the germline ends. CDR3 residues: CASSDRGFHNSPLHF. The CDR3 bases are TGTGCCAGCAGTGACAGGGGCTTTCATAATTCACCCCTCCACTTT.

This chain links TRBV27 with TRBJ2-7; D remains unclear. Trimming removed 5 bases at V and 3 bases at J, with 11 bases between. This CDR3 comprises 13 residues. CDR1 is MNHEY and CDR2 is SMNVEV in the germline V gene (reference sequence). The CDR3 protein is CASSGWKDYEQYF. The CDR3, as DNA: TGTGCCAGCAGTGGGTGGAAGGACTACGAGCAGTACTTC.

The chain links TRBV7-3 to TRBJ2-5; possibly TRBD1 or TRBD2 for D (5 bases each). Per germline, CDR1 SGHTA and CDR2 FQGTGA. Trimming removed 3 bases at V and 5 bases at J, with 10 bases between. The CDR3 sequence is 13 residues long. CDR3 nucleotide sequence: TGTGCCAGCAGCTTTGGTGGGACGGAGACCCAGTACTTC. Amino acids: CASSFGGTETQYF.

The chain employs TRBV5-4 and TRBJ2-7, with TRBD2 matching 8 bases. This CDR3 region has 13 residues. V shed 4 bases and J 7 bases; nucleotides not matched to a gene: 7. CDR1 and CDR2 (germline): SGHNT, YYREEE (reference sequence). The CDR3 sequence is CASSPPGGEEQYF. In DNA form, the CDR3 reads TGTGCCAGCAGCCCCCCGGGAGGGGAAGAGCAGTACTTC.

The rearrangement links TRBV4-2 to TRBJ2-1, with D perhaps matching TRBD2 (5 bases). In germline, CDR1 is LGHNA, CDR2 YNFKEQ. The V gene lost 0 bases and the J gene lost 5 bases, with 14 bases spanning the gap. CDR3 length equals 16 residues. The CDR3 loop is CASSQERRDYNNEQFF. The DNA of the CDR3 is TGTGCCAGCAGCCAAGAAAGGAGAGACTACAACAATGAGCAGTTCTTC.

The rearrangement uses TRBV5-1 and TRBJ2-7; perhaps TRBD1 as D (5 bases). The V and J ends lost 1 base and 2 bases respectively, with 10 bases between them. CDR1 and CDR2 (germline): SGHRS, YFSETQ. The CDR3 is 14 amino acids. CDR3 coding DNA: TGCGCCAGCAGCTTGTCCCAGGGCACCTACGAGCAGTACTTC. This gives the protein CASSLSQGTYEQYF.

The V gene is TRBV15, the J gene TRBJ2-5; 7 bases map to TRBD2. Germline loops: CDR1 LNHNV, CDR2 YYDKDF (reference sequence). This CDR3 spans 17 amino acids. The junction had 15 bases not matched to a gene; V was cut back by 4 bases and J by 4 bases. The DNA for the CDR3 is TGTGCCACCAGCACAGGACTAGGAGGATTCAGTGGAGAGACCCAGTACTTC. Its protein is CATSTGLGGFSGETQYF.

This rearrangement joins TRBV7-8 to TRBJ2-5; maybe TRBD2 (6 bases). The CDR3 extends over 17 amino acids. Between the trimmed V and J ends, which lost 1 base and 3 bases, there was a span of 18 bases. In germline, CDR1 is SGHVS, CDR2 FQNEAQ. The DNA of the CDR3 is TGTGCCAGCAGCTTAGTAGGGGATCGGGGAGGAGAAGAGACCCAGTACTTC. Translation: CASSLVGDRGGEETQYF.